Each of the 10 T cell receptor beta chains below was sequenced from the same sample in a study of read filtering for tumor transcriptome and immune sequencing. The library was built from 400 ng RNA with molecular barcoded adaptors for alpha/delta and beta/gamma chains. MiXCR, applied by TCRdb to the reads, yields one record per CDR3 protein. The profile shows some 38,000 distinct CDR3 sequences, roughly 13% of them singletons. The specimen sequenced was a population of CD138-negative cells sorted from bone marrow. These TCRs come from a donor aged 40 or older with multiple myeloma.

The sample holds many counts of this clonotype. The chain is built from TRBV6-6 and TRBJ2-2, with TRBD1 matching over 9 bases. Looked up from germline, CDR1 is MNHNY and CDR2 is SVGAGI (reference sequence). The CDR3 spans 17 residues. Trimming took 5 bases from V and 6 from J; bases not matched to a gene: 13. The DNA for the CDR3 is TGTGCCAGCAGTACCCCGACAGGGGGAGCTATGGCCGGGGAGCTGTTTTTT. Translation gives CASSTPTGGAMAGELFF.

Ten or more counts support this clonotype. The chain combines TRBV15 with TRBJ1-6; the match to TRBD1 covers 8 bases. This CDR3 has 16 residues. Germline loops: CDR1 LNHNV, CDR2 YYDKDF (reference sequence). V trimming: 3 bases; J trimming: 3 bases; junction bases outside the gene matches: 4. CDR3 coding DNA: TGTGCCACCAGCAGGGAGACAGGGGTCTATAATTCACCCCTCCACTTT. Protein: CATSRETGVYNSPLHF. Based on the CDR3 plus reference TRBV15 and TRBJ1-6, the full variable domain is DAMVIQNPRYQVTQFGKPVTLSCSQTLNHNVMYWYQQKSSQAPKLLFHYYDKDFNNEADTPDNFQSRRPNTSFCFLDIRSPGLGDTAMYLCATSRETGVYNSPLHFGNGTRLTVT.

This clonotype was found many times. This chain links TRBV6-1 with TRBJ1-2, with 10 bases fitting TRBD1. Germline trimming cut 2 bases from V and 4 bases from J; bases unmatched to any gene: 4. This CDR3 spans 15 amino acids. CDR1 and CDR2 (germline): MNHNS, SASEGT. The CDR3 region is CASSEPTGGFYGYTF. The CDR3 DNA reads as TGTGCCAGCAGTGAACCGACAGGGGGCTTCTATGGCTACACCTTC.

In this sample, this clonotype turned up many times. The chain recombines TRBV5-1 with TRBJ1-1, with D uncertain. This CDR3 contains 13 residues. The V and J ends lost 5 bases and 1 base respectively, with 9 bases between them. Germline V gene sequence: CDR1 SGHRS, CDR2 YFSETQ. The CDR3, as DNA: TGCGCCAGCAGGAAGAGCCCGAACACTGAAGCTTTCTTT. Translated, it gives CASRKSPNTEAFF.

This clonotype was seen many times. This chain uses TRBV7-9 with TRBJ1-1; D unclear. V lost 1 base, J lost 0 bases, and 12 bases lay in between. Germline CDR1 SEHNR, CDR2 FQNEAQ (reference sequence). This CDR3 has 16 amino acids. This chain's CDR3 is CASSLGQLFMNTEAFF. Here the CDR3 DNA reads TGTGCCAGCAGCTTAGGCCAGCTTTTTATGAACACTGAAGCTTTCTTT.

This clonotype was observed at least ten times. J is TRBJ2-2 and V is TRBV15; D may be TRBD1 (6 bases). The CDR3 totals 16 residues. The V end was cut by 4 bases, the J end by 1 base, with 13 bases between. Germline lookup yields CDR1 LNHNV and CDR2 YYDKDF (reference sequence). CDR3 residues: CATSNTGTLNTGELFF. CDR3 DNA: TGTGCCACCAGCAACACCGGGACACTGAACACCGGGGAGCTGTTTTTT.

This clonotype was found many times. The chain links TRBV5-1 to TRBJ2-1; no definite D call. CDR3 length: 13 amino acids. Germline assignment: CDR1 SGHRS and CDR2 YFSETQ. V was pared by 0 bases and J by 5 bases, with 6 bases between. The DNA of the CDR3 is TGCGCCAGCAGCTTGGTGGCTAACAATGAGCAGTTCTTC. Translated, it gives CASSLVANNEQFF.

There are many counts of this clonotype. The CDR3 sequence: CASSASGADVLETQYF. As DNA, the CDR3 is TGTGCCAGCAGCGCCTCAGGGGCGGATGTTTTAGAGACCCAGTACTTC. The chain links TRBV7-2 to TRBJ2-5; the D gene is possibly TRBD1 (6 bases). The CDR3 is 16 residues long. Germline CDR1 is SGHTA and CDR2 is FQGNSA. V was pared by 5 bases and J by 4 bases, with 20 bases between.

A word on this clonotype: The junction departs from the called germline gene at one end, perhaps through a read error. The CDR3 sequence: CASSYDVAGVNTDTRYF. DNA of the CDR3: TGTGCCAGCAGTTACGATGTAGCGGGAGTGAACACAGATACGCGGTATTTT. The V call is TRBV6-2 or TRBV6-3, the J call TRBJ2-3, with 9 positions matching TRBD2. The CDR3 contains 17 residues. From germline, CDR1 is MNHEY and CDR2 SVGEGT.

The table lists this clonotype with many counts. The V gene is TRBV4-1, the J gene TRBJ2-3; 10 nucleotides agree with TRBD2. J lost 0 bases, V lost 5 bases, and 11 bases had no gene match. CDR3 length: 18 amino acids. In germline, CDR1 is MGHRA, CDR2 YSYEKL. The chain's CDR3 is CASSVRGAGGPSTDTQYF. The CDR3 nucleotides are TGCGCCAGCAGCGTTCGAGGAGCGGGGGGGCCTAGCACAGATACGCAGTATTTT.